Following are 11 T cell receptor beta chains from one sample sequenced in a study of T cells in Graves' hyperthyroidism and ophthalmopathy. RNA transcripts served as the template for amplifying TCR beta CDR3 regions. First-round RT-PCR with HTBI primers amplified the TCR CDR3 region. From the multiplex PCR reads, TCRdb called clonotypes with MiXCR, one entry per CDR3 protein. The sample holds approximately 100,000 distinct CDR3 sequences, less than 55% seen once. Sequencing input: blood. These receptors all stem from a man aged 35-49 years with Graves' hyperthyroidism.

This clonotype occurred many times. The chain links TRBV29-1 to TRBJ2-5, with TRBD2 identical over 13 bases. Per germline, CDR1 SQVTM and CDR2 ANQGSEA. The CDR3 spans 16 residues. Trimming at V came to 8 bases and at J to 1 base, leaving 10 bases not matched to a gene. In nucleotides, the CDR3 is TGCAGCATACAAGGGACTAGCGGGATTCCCCAAGAGACCCAGTACTTC. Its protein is CSIQGTSGIPQETQYF.

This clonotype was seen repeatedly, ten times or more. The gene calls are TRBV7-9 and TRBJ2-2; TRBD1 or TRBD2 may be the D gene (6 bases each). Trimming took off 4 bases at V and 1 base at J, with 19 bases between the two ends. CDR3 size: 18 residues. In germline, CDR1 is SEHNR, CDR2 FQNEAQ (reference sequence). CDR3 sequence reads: CASSSSVRGRENTGELFF. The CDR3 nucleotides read TGTGCCAGCAGCTCGAGCGTACGGGGGCGGGAGAACACCGGGGAGCTGTTTTTT.

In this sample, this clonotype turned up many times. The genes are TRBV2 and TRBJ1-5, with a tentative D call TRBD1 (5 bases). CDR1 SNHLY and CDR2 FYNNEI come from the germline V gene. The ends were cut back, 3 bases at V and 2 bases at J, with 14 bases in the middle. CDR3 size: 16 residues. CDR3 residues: CASSEAGRGGNQPQHF. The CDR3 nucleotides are TGTGCCAGCAGTGAGGCAGGCCGGGGCGGCAATCAGCCCCAGCATTTT.

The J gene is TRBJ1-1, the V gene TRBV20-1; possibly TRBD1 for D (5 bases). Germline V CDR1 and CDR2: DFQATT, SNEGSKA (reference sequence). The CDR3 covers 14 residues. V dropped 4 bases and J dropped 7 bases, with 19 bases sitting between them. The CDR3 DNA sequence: TGCAGTGCTACCCCCCCGGGGCTCAGTGGTGAAGCTTTCTTT. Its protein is CSATPPGLSGEAFF.

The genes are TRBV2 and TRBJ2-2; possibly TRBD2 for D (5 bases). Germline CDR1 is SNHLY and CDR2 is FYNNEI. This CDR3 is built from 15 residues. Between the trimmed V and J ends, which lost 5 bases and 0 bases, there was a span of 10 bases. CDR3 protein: CASSFVASNTGELFF. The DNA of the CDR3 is TGTGCCAGCAGTTTTGTAGCGTCGAACACCGGGGAGCTGTTTTTT.

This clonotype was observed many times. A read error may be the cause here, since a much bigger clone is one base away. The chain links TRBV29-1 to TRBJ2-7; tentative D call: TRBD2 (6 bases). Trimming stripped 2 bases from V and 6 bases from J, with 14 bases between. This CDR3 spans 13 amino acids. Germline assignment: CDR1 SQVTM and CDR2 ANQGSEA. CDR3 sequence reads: CSVEFPLACEQYF. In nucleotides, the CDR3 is TGCAGCGTTGAATTTCCACTAGCCTGCGAGCAGTACTTC.

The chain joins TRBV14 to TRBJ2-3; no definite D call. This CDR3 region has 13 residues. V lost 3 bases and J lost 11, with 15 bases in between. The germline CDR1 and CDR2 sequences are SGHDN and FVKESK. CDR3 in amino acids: CASSHSAAYGQYF. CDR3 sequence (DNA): TGTGCCAGCAGCCATTCAGCAGCCTACGGGCAGTATTTT.

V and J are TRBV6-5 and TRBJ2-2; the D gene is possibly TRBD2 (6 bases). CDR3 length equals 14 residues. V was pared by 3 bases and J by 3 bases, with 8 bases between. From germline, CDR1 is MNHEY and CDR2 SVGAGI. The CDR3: CASSYGEDTGELFF. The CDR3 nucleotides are TGTGCCAGCAGTTATGGGGAGGACACCGGGGAGCTGTTTTTT.

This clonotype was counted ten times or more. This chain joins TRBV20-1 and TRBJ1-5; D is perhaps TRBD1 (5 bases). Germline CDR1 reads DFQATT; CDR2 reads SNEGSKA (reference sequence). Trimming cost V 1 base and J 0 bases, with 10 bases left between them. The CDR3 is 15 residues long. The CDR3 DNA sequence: TGCAGTGCTAGAGTGGGACCAAATAGCAATCAGCCCCAGCATTTT. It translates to CSARVGPNSNQPQHF.

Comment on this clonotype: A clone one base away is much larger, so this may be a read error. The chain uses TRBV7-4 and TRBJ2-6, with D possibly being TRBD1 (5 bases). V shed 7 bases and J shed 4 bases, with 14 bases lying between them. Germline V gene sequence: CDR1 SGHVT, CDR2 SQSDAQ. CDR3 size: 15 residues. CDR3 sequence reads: CASNYRSTGANVLTF. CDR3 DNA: TGTGCCAGCAATTACAGGTCGACCGGGGCCAACGTCCTGACTTTC.

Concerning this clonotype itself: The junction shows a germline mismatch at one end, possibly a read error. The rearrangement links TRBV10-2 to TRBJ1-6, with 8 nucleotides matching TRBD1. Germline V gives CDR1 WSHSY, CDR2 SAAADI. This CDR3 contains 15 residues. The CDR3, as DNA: TGTGCCAGCTCACAAATGACAGGGGAAAATTCACCCCTCCACTTT. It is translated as CASSQMTGENSPLHF.